The 5 T cell receptor beta chains in this list originate from one sample, sequenced in a study of shared clonotypes between healthy human individuals. Profiled with immunoSEQ multiplex PCR; TCRdb holds only in-frame clones, not every one. Of millions of clones in the sample, roughly nine tenths were seen once. Sequences were obtained from naive CD4+ T cells sorted from blood. Stated subset: CD45RA+ positively selected. The receptors shown here come from a man younger than 35 in good health.

This clone appeared once. The chain uses TRBV4-3 and TRBJ2-3, with D unclear. Trimming shortened V by 4 bases and J by 0 bases, and 17 bases separated the two germline ends. Germline assignment: CDR1 LGHNA and CDR2 YSLEER. This CDR3 is 17 amino acids long. This chain's CDR3 is CASSLGGETTSTDTQYF. CDR3 nucleotide sequence: TGCGCCAGCAGCCTCGGCGGTGAGACGACTAGCACAGATACGCAGTATTTT.

J is TRBJ2-3 and V is TRBV19, with TRBD2 matching 11 bases. The CDR3 covers 16 residues. The ends lost 5 bases at V and 0 bases at J; junction bases unmatched: 4. The germline V gene has CDR1 LNHDA and CDR2 SQIVND (reference sequence). This CDR3 is CASSASGGRSTDTQYF. DNA of the CDR3: TGTGCCAGTAGTGCTAGCGGGGGGCGTAGCACAGATACGCAGTATTTT.

For this clone: Other DNA sequences within the sample encode an identical CDR3. The chain combines TRBV5-1 with TRBJ1-4; weak D call: TRBD1 (5 bases). The CDR3 consists of 16 residues. V was cut by 4 bases and J by 0 bases, with 13 bases left in between. The germline V gene encodes CDR1 SGHRS and CDR2 YFSETQ. CDR3 coding DNA: TGCGCCAGCAGCCTAGGGACCCTGGCAACTAATGAAAAACTGTTTTTT. It translates to CASSLGTLATNEKLFF.

The V gene is TRBV5-1, the J gene TRBJ2-6; possible D gene TRBD2, 6 bases. The germline CDR1 and CDR2 sequences are SGHRS and YFSETQ. This CDR3 comprises 14 residues. Deletions cut 9 bases from V and 0 bases from J, with 10 bases between. As DNA, the CDR3 is TGCGCCACCGAGGAGGGCTCTGGGGCCAACGTCCTGACTTTC. The encoded protein is CATEEGSGANVLTF.

This clone was counted once. This rearrangement joins TRBV5-1 to TRBJ1-3; perhaps TRBD1 as D (6 bases). The germline CDR1 and CDR2 sequences are SGHRS and YFSETQ. The CDR3 runs to 16 residues. Trimming removed 0 bases at V and 3 bases at J, with 13 bases between. CDR3 sequence reads: CASSLAGGGIGNTIYF. Written as DNA, the CDR3 is TGCGCCAGCAGCTTGGCGGGGGGCGGTATTGGAAACACCATATATTTT.